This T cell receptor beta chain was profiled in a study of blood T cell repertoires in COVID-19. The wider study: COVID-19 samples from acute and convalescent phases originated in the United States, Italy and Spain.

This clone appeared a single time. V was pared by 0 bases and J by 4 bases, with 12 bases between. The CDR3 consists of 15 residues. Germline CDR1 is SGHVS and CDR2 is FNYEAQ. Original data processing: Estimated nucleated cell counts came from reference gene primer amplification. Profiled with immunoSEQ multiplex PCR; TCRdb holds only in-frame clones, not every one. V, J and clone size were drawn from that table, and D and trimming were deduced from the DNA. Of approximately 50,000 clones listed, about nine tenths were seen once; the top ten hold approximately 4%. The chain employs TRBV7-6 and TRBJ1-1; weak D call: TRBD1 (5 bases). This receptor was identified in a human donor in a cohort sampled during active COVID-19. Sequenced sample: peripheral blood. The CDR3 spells CASSLATGASTEAFF. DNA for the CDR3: TGTGCCAGCAGCTTAGCCACTGGGGCGAGCACTGAAGCTTTCTTT. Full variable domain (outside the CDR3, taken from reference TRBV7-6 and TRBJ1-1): GAGVSQSPRYKVTKRGQDVALRCDPISGHVSLYWYRQALGQGPEFLTYFNYEAQQDKSGLPNDRFSAERPEGSISTLTIQRTEQRDSAMYRCASSLATGASTEAFFGQGTRLTVV.